This TCR beta chain appears in the sequencing data of a study of control samples from healthy donors and cancer patients. The count of this clone is one. Germline V gene lookup returns CDR1 SGHDN and CDR2 FVKESK. This CDR3 has 16 amino acids. V lost 4 bases to trimming and J lost 0 bases, with 14 bases between them. Repertoires were generated with immunoSEQ multiplex PCR, while TCRdb's copy carries only in-frame clones and drops some. The sample has about 50,000 clones; about 93% are singletons. J is TRBJ2-3 and V is TRBV14, with D hard to call. The receptor was derived from a woman between 50 and 59 years old with head and neck cancer. Sequenced sample: PBMCs. CDR3 in amino acids: CASSPRMATSTDTQYF. The CDR3 DNA follows: TGTGCCAGCAGCCCCCGGATGGCTACTAGCACAGATACGCAGTATTTT.